Shown below are 31 T cell receptor beta chains from a single sample sequenced in a study of blood T cell repertoires in COVID-19. Repertoires were generated with immunoSEQ multiplex PCR, while TCRdb's copy carries only in-frame clones and drops some. The data hold about 50,000 clones, with 90% observed a single time. Material for sequencing was peripheral blood. These receptors were taken from a human donor in a cohort sampled during active COVID-19.

The chain carries TRBV10-3 and TRBJ2-7, with 7 bases lining up with TRBD1. CDR1 is ENHRY, CDR2 SYGVKD, per germline. Trimming at V came to 2 bases and at J to 3 bases, leaving 10 bases not matched to a gene. The CDR3 loop spans 16 amino acids. The CDR3 region has the DNA TGTGCCATCAGTGAGGGTTTGGGGACAGCGTTCTACGAGCAGTACGTC. It specifies CAISEGLGTAFYEQYV.

The chain recombines TRBV7-9 with TRBJ1-3; D may be TRBD1 (6 bases). This CDR3 contains 16 residues. V dropped 1 base and J dropped 7 bases, with 17 bases sitting between them. Germline V gene data show CDR1 as SEHNR and CDR2 as FQNEAQ (reference sequence). The DNA of the CDR3 is TGTGCCAGCAGCTTAGTGGGGTCTTCAACAGGGAACACCATATATTTT. This codes for CASSLVGSSTGNTIYF. Full variable domain (rest looked up from reference TRBV7-9 and TRBJ1-3): DTGVSQNPRHKITKRGQNVTFRCDPISEHNRLYWYRQTLGQGPEFLTYFQNEAQLEKSRLLSDRFSAERPKGSFSTLEIQRTEQGDSAMYLCASSLVGSSTGNTIYFGEGSWLTVV.

The chain combines TRBV7-2 with TRBJ2-2; 14 bases are a match to TRBD2. The CDR3 is 16 amino acids. With 5 bases clipped from V and 5 bases from J, the junction kept 4 bases outside the gene matches. CDR1 is SGHTA, CDR2 FQGNSA, per germline. Here the CDR3 DNA reads TGTGCCAGCAGCCAACGGACTAGCGGGGGGACCGGGGAGCTGTTTTTT. Its translation: CASSQRTSGGTGELFF.

The rearrangement uses TRBV3-1 (or the pseudogene TRBV3-2) and TRBJ1-2, with D unclear. CDR1 LGHDT and CDR2 YNNKEL come from the germline V gene (reference sequence). With 6 bases removed from V and 3 bases from J, the gap between germline ends came to 17 bases. This CDR3 is 15 amino acids long. Here the CDR3 reads CASSSIGGIDYGYTF. The DNA of the CDR3 is TGTGCCAGCAGTTCAATTGGCGGAATAGACTATGGCTACACCTTC.

The chain combines TRBV6-5 with TRBJ1-4; 10 bases fit TRBD1. CDR3 length: 15 residues. With 7 bases clipped from V and 6 bases from J, the junction kept 8 bases outside the gene matches. Germline CDR1 and CDR2: MNHEY and SVGAGI. CDR3 residues: CASTPRTGGHEKLFF. As DNA, the CDR3 is TGTGCCAGCACCCCCCGGACAGGGGGGCATGAAAAACTGTTTTTT.

V gene TRBV2 combines with J gene TRBJ2-7; D uncertain. V was pared by 9 bases and J by 3 bases, with 21 bases between. The CDR3 has 15 amino acids. Germline CDR1 and CDR2: SNHLY and FYNNEI. The chain's CDR3 is CASAPGPILLYEQYF. The CDR3, as DNA: TGTGCCAGTGCCCCGGGTCCCATCCTTCTCTACGAGCAGTACTTC.

The chain combines TRBV11-2 with TRBJ1-1, with 8 nucleotides matching TRBD1. The trim removed 5 bases at V and 5 bases at J, leaving 7 bases unmatched. Germline V lookup: CDR1 SGHAT, CDR2 FQNNGV. The CDR3 spans 14 residues. CDR3 sequence (DNA): TGTGCCAGCAGCCCCGGACAGGGATCAACTGAAGCTTTCTTT. Encoded protein: CASSPGQGSTEAFF. The complete variable domain, with remaining parts taken from reference TRBV11-2 and TRBJ1-1, reads EAGVAQSPRYKIIEKRQSVAFWCNPISGHATLYWYQQILGQGPKLLIQFQNNGVVDDSQLPKDRFSAERLKGVDSTLKIQPAKLEDSAVYLCASSPGQGSTEAFFGQGTRLTVV.

V is TRBV3-1 (or the pseudogene TRBV3-2) and J is TRBJ2-2; 9 bases match TRBD2. Losses at the gene ends were 0 bases for V and 5 bases for J; bases not matched to a gene: 10. This CDR3 contains 18 residues. CDR1 is LGHDT, CDR2 YNNKEL, per germline (reference sequence). In nucleotides, the CDR3 is TGTGCCAGCAGCCAAGATGCGGGGGCTAGCGGGATTACCGGGGAGCTGTTTTTT. It codes for CASSQDAGASGITGELFF.

The chain combines TRBV2 with TRBJ2-2; the match to TRBD2 covers 10 bases. Germline lookup yields CDR1 SNHLY and CDR2 FYNNEI. V dropped 9 bases and J dropped 6; count of bases not matched to a gene: 7. This CDR3 contains 14 residues. This CDR3 reads CARTSGPSPGELFF. CDR3 in DNA: TGTGCCAGGACTAGCGGGCCCTCCCCCGGGGAGCTGTTTTTT.

The chain combines TRBV3-1 (or the pseudogene TRBV3-2) with TRBJ2-5; D possibly corresponds to TRBD1 (5 bases). CDR1 LGHDT and CDR2 YNNKEL come from the germline V gene (reference sequence). The CDR3 runs 13 residues. V lost 3 bases, J lost 2 bases, and 7 bases lay in between. The CDR3 loop is CASSQGPQETQYF. For the CDR3, the DNA is TGTGCCAGCAGCCAGGGGCCACAAGAGACCCAGTACTTC.

This chain joins TRBV27 and TRBJ1-3; the D gene is possibly TRBD1 (6 bases). From germline, CDR1 is MNHEY and CDR2 SMNVEV (reference sequence). CDR3 length equals 17 residues. V lost 4 bases, J lost 5 bases, and 21 bases lay in between. CDR3 residues: CASSSLYSDSPRNTIYF. In DNA form, the CDR3 reads TGTGCCAGCAGTTCCCTATACTCGGACAGCCCGAGAAACACCATATATTTT.

The chain recombines TRBV7-3 with TRBJ2-7; 8 bases are a match to TRBD2. CDR3 size: 15 residues. J was trimmed by 3 bases and V by 0 bases; bases with no gene match: 4. The V gene's germline CDR1 is SGHTA and CDR2 FQGTGA. The CDR3 nucleotides read TGTGCCAGCAGCTTAACTAGCGGGGCCCACTACGAGCAGTACTTC. Translation gives CASSLTSGAHYEQYF.

This chain connects TRBV27 to TRBJ1-1; D is undetermined. Germline V lookup: CDR1 MNHEY, CDR2 SMNVEV (reference sequence). The CDR3 length is 13 residues. The V end lost 6 bases, the J end lost 1 base, and 9 bases lay between the germline ends. The CDR3, as DNA: TGTGCCAGCAGCACCACGGGGAACACTGAAGCTTTCTTT. Translation: CASSTTGNTEAFF.

The chain is built from TRBV28 and TRBJ2-7; 9 nucleotides align to TRBD2. The V segment lost 5 bases and the J segment 3 bases; nucleotides outside the gene matches: 5. Looked up from germline, CDR1 is MDHEN and CDR2 is SYDVKM. This CDR3 is built from 14 residues. As DNA, the CDR3 is TGTGCCAGCAGTAGACTAGCGGAAGGCTACGAGCAGTACTTC. As protein: CASSRLAEGYEQYF.

This clone is a singleton in its sample. The chain combines TRBV24-1 with TRBJ2-7; D is undetermined. The DNA end lines up better with TRBJ2-5; the J call may be wrong. The CDR3 has 12 amino acids. Germline CDR1 is KGHDR and CDR2 is SFDVKD. The CDR3 DNA is TGTGCCACCAGTGACCAAACAGAGACCCAGTACTTC. As protein: CATSDQTETQYF.

The rearrangement uses TRBV10-3 and TRBJ2-3; 7 bases line up with TRBD2. Germline trimming cut 3 bases from V and 9 bases from J; bases unmatched to any gene: 15. The CDR3 consists of 16 residues. Germline V CDR1 and CDR2: ENHRY, SYGVKD. CDR3 in DNA: TGTGCCATCAGTGACCCCGGGGGGACTGGTGCCCTCACGCAGTATTTT. Its translation: CAISDPGGTGALTQYF.

This clone showed up just once. This rearrangement joins TRBV5-1 to TRBJ2-1; TRBD1 matches at 8 bases. Trimming removed 4 bases from V and 8 bases from J; junction bases left unmatched: 5. The CDR3 extends over 13 amino acids. Germline-derived CDR1 and CDR2 are SGHRS and YFSETQ. The CDR3 DNA is TGCGCCAGCAGCAAGGACAGGGACGATGAGCAGTTCTTC. It translates to CASSKDRDDEQFF.

The chain joins TRBV3-1 (or the pseudogene TRBV3-2) to TRBJ2-5; 7 bases fit TRBD1. With 4 bases clipped from V and 2 bases from J, the junction kept 7 bases outside the gene matches. This CDR3 comprises 15 residues. Looked up from germline, CDR1 is LGHDT and CDR2 is YNNKEL (reference sequence). The DNA of the CDR3 is TGTGCCAGCAGCCCTGTGGGACAGCGTCAAGAGACCCAGTACTTC. Translated, it gives CASSPVGQRQETQYF.

This clone was observed a handful of times. This chain joins TRBV6-5 and TRBJ1-2; TRBD1 might be the D (5 bases). This CDR3 has 13 amino acids. The germline V gene has CDR1 MNHEY and CDR2 SVGAGI. V lost 7 bases, J lost 3 bases, and 12 bases lay in between. The CDR3 protein is CASKGTGYYGYTF. The CDR3 DNA reads as TGTGCCAGCAAAGGTACAGGTTACTATGGCTACACCTTC.

The V and J genes are TRBV7-2 and TRBJ2-3; 12 bases are shared with TRBD2. V lost 1 base, J lost 4 bases, and 0 bases stayed unmatched. The CDR3 contains 15 residues. Germline V gene sequence: CDR1 SGHTA, CDR2 FQGNSA. The CDR3 region has the DNA TGTGCCAGCAGCTTAGGACTAGCGGGAGCAGATACGCAGTATTTT. This translates into CASSLGLAGADTQYF.

V gene TRBV24-1 combines with J gene TRBJ2-2; TRBD1 aligns across 12 bases. After removal of 7 bases from V and 6 bases from J, the junction contained 17 bases not matched to a gene. This CDR3 region has 19 residues. CDR1 is KGHDR, CDR2 SFDVKD, per germline. CDR3 nucleotide sequence: TGTGCCACCAGCCCTACCCGGGACAGGGGGCTTAGAGTCCCCGGGGAGCTGTTTTTT. This encodes CATSPTRDRGLRVPGELFF.

The rearrangement links TRBV9 to TRBJ2-1, with 7 bases fitting TRBD2. CDR1 SGDLS and CDR2 YYNGEE come from the germline V gene. J was trimmed by 8 bases and V by 0 bases; bases with no gene match: 8. The CDR3 covers 15 residues. CDR3 protein: CASSVVAGGGYEQFF. CDR3 DNA sequence: TGTGCCAGCAGCGTAGTAGCGGGCGGAGGGTATGAGCAGTTCTTC. Looking up the rest from reference TRBV9 and TRBJ2-1 gives the full variable domain: DSGVTQTPKHLITATGQRVTLRCSPRSGDLSVYWYQQSLDQGLQFLIQYYNGEERAKGNILERFSAQQFPDLHSELNLSSLELGDSALYFCASSVVAGGGYEQFFGPGTRLTVL.

The chain has TRBV19 and TRBJ1-2; D unresolved. CDR1 and CDR2 (germline): LNHDA, SQIVND (reference sequence). The CDR3 loop spans 13 amino acids. Trimming removed 4 bases from V and 1 base from J, with 7 bases in between. CDR3 sequence (DNA): TGTGCCAGTAGTACAACAGTTAACTATGGCTACACCTTC. Amino acids: CASSTTVNYGYTF.

This clone was observed a handful of times. This chain connects TRBV11-2 to TRBJ2-7, with a weak D call TRBD2 (5 bases). Trimming removed 5 bases from V and 4 bases from J, with 9 bases in between. Germline V gene sequence: CDR1 SGHAT, CDR2 FQNNGV. CDR3 length: 12 residues. The CDR3 region is CASSTTSYEQYF. The CDR3 DNA follows: TGTGCCAGCAGCACAACTAGTTACGAGCAGTACTTC.

This clone was seen a few times. The chain has TRBV4-1 and TRBJ2-7; 11 bases map to TRBD1. Germline loops: CDR1 MGHRA, CDR2 YSYEKL. This CDR3 is 14 amino acids long. V gave up 5 bases and J gave up 2 bases; unmatched junction bases: 2. CDR3 loop: CASSMGQGAYEQYF. In DNA, the CDR3 is TGCGCCAGCAGCATGGGACAGGGGGCCTACGAGCAGTACTTC.

The V call is TRBV28, the J call TRBJ2-1, with D possibly matching TRBD1 (6 bases). The V end was cut by 5 bases, the J end by 3 bases, with 14 bases between. CDR1 is MDHEN and CDR2 is SYDVKM in the germline V gene. The CDR3 is 15 amino acids. CDR3 loop: CASSMTGHGYNEQFF. The CDR3 bases are TGTGCCAGCAGTATGACGGGACATGGCTACAATGAGCAGTTCTTC.

The chain uses TRBV3-1 (or the pseudogene TRBV3-2) and TRBJ2-6; 7 nucleotides agree with TRBD1. From germline, CDR1 is LGHDT and CDR2 YNNKEL (reference sequence). The CDR3 length is 19 residues. V was pared by 4 bases and J by 2 bases, with 14 bases of the junction left unmatched. The CDR3 protein is CASSRNRDRTTTGANVLTF. Here the CDR3 DNA reads TGTGCCAGCAGCCGGAACCGGGACAGAACTACAACTGGGGCCAACGTCCTGACTTTC.

This clone showed up just a few times. This chain links TRBV4-2 with TRBJ1-5, with D hard to call. V was shortened by 4 bases and J by 0 bases, with 10 bases between the two germline ends. Germline V gives CDR1 LGHNA, CDR2 YNFKEQ. The CDR3 length is 15 residues. CDR3 protein: CASSLIYDSNQPQHF. Written as DNA, the CDR3 is TGTGCCAGCAGCCTCATCTACGATAGCAATCAGCCCCAGCATTTT.

The V and J genes are TRBV19 and TRBJ2-5; D uncertain. The CDR3 spans 13 residues. CDR1 LNHDA and CDR2 SQIVND come from the germline V gene (reference sequence). V was shortened by 3 bases and J by 5 bases, with 10 bases between the two germline ends. Here the CDR3 reads CASSILYLETQYF. The CDR3 DNA follows: TGTGCCAGTAGTATTCTCTATCTGGAGACCCAGTACTTC.

V usage is TRBV4-1 and J usage is TRBJ2-7; TRBD2 is a possible D gene (6 bases). The CDR3 extends over 16 amino acids. Germline V gene data show CDR1 as MGHRA and CDR2 as YSYEKL. Deletions cut 2 bases from V and 1 base from J, with 15 bases between. CDR3 nucleotide sequence: TGCGCCAGCAGCCAATTTGTTAGCGGCCGATCCTACGAGCAGTACTTC. Amino acid sequence: CASSQFVSGRSYEQYF.

On this clone: Within the sample, other DNA sequences also encode this same CDR3. The genes are TRBV9 and TRBJ2-7, with 7 positions matching TRBD2. The junction had 4 bases not matched to a gene; V was cut back by 0 bases and J by 1 base. The CDR3 is made up of 15 amino acids. Germline V lookup: CDR1 SGDLS, CDR2 YYNGEE. DNA for the CDR3: TGTGCCAGCAGCGTAGGTCCTAGCGGATCCTACGAGCAGTACTTC. It encodes CASSVGPSGSYEQYF. The full variable domain, in which reference TRBV9 and TRBJ2-7 provide the parts outside the CDR3, is DSGVTQTPKHLITATGQRVTLRCSPRSGDLSVYWYQQSLDQGLQFLIQYYNGEERAKGNILERFSAQQFPDLHSELNLSSLELGDSALYFCASSVGPSGSYEQYFGPGTRLTVT.